The 19 T cell receptor beta chains listed next were all sequenced from one sample in a study of cytomegalovirus exposure and HLA in healthy donors. PCR employed 60 Vbeta and 13 Jbeta primers. The assay was immunoSEQ multiplex PCR, and TCRdb's table has in-frame clones only and misses some. The sample yields about 190,000 clones, around 75% seen once. Sequencing was done on a sample of PBMCs. These receptors came from a man aged 40-49 years in good health and CMV-seropositive.

This clone was observed a few times. The chain uses TRBV7-2 and TRBJ1-5; a weak D match, TRBD1 (6 bases). This CDR3 is 16 amino acids long. Looked up from germline, CDR1 is SGHTA and CDR2 is FQGNSA. V was shortened by 1 base and J by 12 bases, with 22 bases between the two germline ends. The CDR3 spells CASSLEGGGLELVQHF. Written as DNA, the CDR3 is TGTGCCAGCAGCTTAGAGGGAGGGGGATTGGAGTTGGTCCAGCATTTT.

This clone was counted between two and nine times. The V and J genes are TRBV6-5 and TRBJ2-7; tentative D call: TRBD2 (6 bases). CDR1 and CDR2 (germline): MNHEY, SVGAGI. The V end lost 7 bases, the J end lost 2 bases, and 15 bases lay between the germline ends. This CDR3 spans 14 amino acids. CDR3 DNA sequence: TGTGCCAGCACCGGGAGAGGGGTGACCTACGAGCAGTACTTC. Translating gives CASTGRGVTYEQYF.

The chain couples TRBV7-8 to TRBJ2-7, with 11 bases aligning to TRBD2. Trimming cost V 1 base and J 2 bases; bases outside gene matches: 1. The CDR3 covers 15 residues. CDR1 SGHVS and CDR2 FQNEAQ come from the germline V gene. CDR3 sequence: CASSLVSGGAYEQYF. The CDR3 DNA reads as TGTGCCAGCAGCTTAGTTAGCGGGGGGGCCTACGAGCAGTACTTC.

The genes are TRBV19 and TRBJ2-3, with 8 bases aligning to TRBD2. From germline, CDR1 is LNHDA and CDR2 SQIVND (reference sequence). CDR3 length: 17 residues. V lost 0 bases to trimming and J lost 6 bases; unmatched junction nucleotides: 11. This CDR3 is CASSIDRGTSPSDTQYF. The CDR3, as DNA: TGTGCCAGTAGTATAGACCGCGGGACTAGTCCCTCGGATACGCAGTATTTT.

The chain couples TRBV5-1 to TRBJ1-1; D gene unclear. Per the germline V gene, CDR1 is SGHRS and CDR2 is YFSETQ. The CDR3 runs to 14 residues. Trimming left V 2 bases short and J 1 base short, with 9 bases between. CDR3 sequence reads: CASSFTRSNTEAFF. DNA of the CDR3: TGCGCCAGCAGCTTCACGCGGTCGAACACTGAAGCTTTCTTT.

Note on this clone: An end of the junction differs from the germline gene, which may be a read error. The J gene is TRBJ2-7, the V gene TRBV2; 8 nucleotides match TRBD2. Germline assignment: CDR1 SNHLY and CDR2 FYNNEI. The CDR3 totals 12 residues. The CDR3 loop is CASSEAYWRGEF. The CDR3 region has the DNA TGTGCCAGCAGTGAAGCTTATTGGCGGGGGGAGTTC. Filled out from reference TRBV2 and TRBJ2-7, the complete variable domain reads EPEVTQTPSHQVTQMGQEVILRCVPISNHLYFYWYRQILGQKVEFLVSFYNNEISEKSEIFDDQFSVERPDGSNFTLKIRSTKLEDSAMYFCASSEAYWRGEFGPGTRLTVT.

V usage is TRBV7-2 and J usage is TRBJ2-2; 11 bases are shared with TRBD2. The CDR3 runs 18 residues. V trimming: 1 base; J trimming: 5 bases; junction bases outside the gene matches: 9. Germline V lookup: CDR1 SGHTA, CDR2 FQGNSA. The CDR3 is CASSLGGRLAGGTGELFF. CDR3 nucleotide sequence: TGTGCCAGCAGCTTAGGAGGGCGGCTAGCGGGGGGAACCGGGGAGCTGTTTTTT.

The gene calls are TRBV9 and TRBJ1-3; weak D call: TRBD1 (5 bases). The CDR3 spans 16 residues. Looked up from germline, CDR1 is SGDLS and CDR2 is YYNGEE. Trimming removed 2 bases from V and 0 bases from J, with 12 bases in between. CDR3 loop: CASSVDPGLSGNTIYF. The DNA of the CDR3 is TGTGCCAGCAGCGTCGACCCGGGACTCTCTGGAAACACCATATATTTT.

The rearrangement joins TRBV2 to TRBJ2-3, with 9 positions matching TRBD2. Germline CDR1 is SNHLY and CDR2 is FYNNEI. V shed 6 bases, J shed 0 bases, and the junction held 10 bases outside the gene matches. This CDR3 has 17 residues. Written as DNA, the CDR3 is TGTGCCAGCAGCCTCGGTAGCGGGGGATTGAGCACAGATACGCAGTATTTT. This gives the protein CASSLGSGGLSTDTQYF.

The CDR3 reads CASSVLTSGETQYF. CDR3 in DNA: TGTGCCAGCAGCGTACTGACTAGCGGGGAGACCCAGTACTTC. The rearrangement links TRBV9 to TRBJ2-5; 10 bases align to TRBD2. The length of the CDR3 is 14 residues. With 1 base clipped from V and 5 bases from J, the junction kept 2 bases outside the gene matches. Germline assignment: CDR1 SGDLS and CDR2 YYNGEE.

V gene TRBV27 combines with J gene TRBJ2-5; perhaps TRBD2 as D (6 bases). This CDR3 region has 13 residues. V was clipped by 6 bases and J by 3 bases, with 11 bases between them. Germline CDR1 is MNHEY and CDR2 is SMNVEV (reference sequence). In DNA, the CDR3 is TGTGCCAGCAGCCGCCGGGAGAAAGAGACCCAGTACTTC. Its protein is CASSRREKETQYF.

This clone was seen more than once but under ten times. V is TRBV6-6 and J is TRBJ2-7, with 7 bases lining up with TRBD1. The germline V gene encodes CDR1 MNHNY and CDR2 SVGAGI (reference sequence). The CDR3 covers 14 residues. Trimming at V came to 2 bases and at J to 7 bases, leaving 8 bases not matched to a gene. CDR3 DNA: TGTGCCAGCAGTTACGGCCAGGGGGTTGGGGAGCAGTACTTC. This encodes CASSYGQGVGEQYF.

This chain's CDR3 is CASTIGGDLGNYGYTF. CDR3 bases: TGTGCCAGCACCATCGGAGGGGACCTAGGGAACTATGGCTACACCTTC. The V and J genes are TRBV7-8 and TRBJ1-2, with TRBD1 as a possible D gene (5 bases). From germline, CDR1 is SGHVS and CDR2 FQNEAQ. The CDR3 runs 16 residues. The ends were cut back, 7 bases at V and 2 bases at J, with 20 bases in the middle. The full variable domain, with the rest looked up from reference TRBV7-8 and TRBJ1-2, is GAGVSQSPRYKVAKRGQDVALRCDPISGHVSLFWYQQALGQGPEFLTYFQNEAQLDKSGLPSDRFFAERPEGSVSTLKIQRTQQEDSAVYLCASTIGGDLGNYGYTFGSGTRLTVV.

The chain is built from TRBV7-9 and TRBJ2-3, with TRBD1 matching over 7 bases. Trimming removed 2 bases from V and 0 bases from J; junction bases left unmatched: 8. CDR1 is SEHNR, CDR2 FQNEAQ, per germline (reference sequence). The CDR3 covers 17 residues. DNA for the CDR3: TGTGCCAGCAGCTTAAGTAGGGACAGCAGGAGCACAGATACGCAGTATTTT. Amino acids: CASSLSRDSRSTDTQYF.

This chain connects TRBV14 to TRBJ2-5, with D perhaps TRBD1 (6 bases). The CDR3 loop spans 16 amino acids. Germline loops: CDR1 SGHDN, CDR2 FVKESK. Trimming pared 0 bases from V and 8 bases from J, leaving 19 bases between. The CDR3 is CASSQDFYNRERTQYF. The CDR3 DNA reads TGTGCCAGCAGCCAAGATTTTTACAACAGGGAGAGAACCCAGTACTTC. The full variable domain, completed using reference TRBV14 and TRBJ2-5, is EAGVTQFPSHSVIEKGQTVTLRCDPISGHDNLYWYRRVMGKEIKFLLHFVKESKQDESGMPNNRFLAERTGGTYSTLKVQPAELEDSGVYFCASSQDFYNRERTQYFGPGTRLLVL.

V gene TRBV5-1 combines with J gene TRBJ2-7; 10 nucleotides align to TRBD2. J gave up 5 bases and V 3 bases, and 5 bases lay outside the gene matches. The germline gives CDR1 SGHRS, CDR2 YFSETQ. The length of the CDR3 is 14 residues. CDR3 nucleotide sequence: TGCGCCAGCAGCTCGGGACTAGCGATTGACGAGCAGTACTTC. Protein product: CASSSGLAIDEQYF.

Remarks on this clone: The junction departs from germline at one end; a sequencing error may be responsible. The J gene is TRBJ2-3, the V gene TRBV9, with D possibly TRBD2 on 5 matching bases. The CDR3 contains 13 residues. CDR1 is SGDLS and CDR2 is YYNGEE in the germline V gene. The CDR3 reads CASSAPSTDTQCF. The CDR3 region has the DNA TGTGCCAGCAGCGCCCCTAGCACAGATACGCAGTGTTTT.

The chain employs TRBV4-1 and TRBJ1-6; the D is unclear. This CDR3 spans 15 amino acids. Germline V gives CDR1 MGHRA, CDR2 YSYEKL. The V end was cut by 0 bases, the J end by 7 bases, with 10 bases between. The CDR3 region has the DNA TGCGCCAGCAGCCAAGATGAGGGTTACAATTCACCCCTCCACTTT. It yields the protein CASSQDEGYNSPLHF.

Here the CDR3 DNA reads TGTGCCAGTAGTATGGGTTTGGCGGGGGGTCTCTACGAGCAGTACTTC. It specifies CASSMGLAGGLYEQYF. The J gene is TRBJ2-7, the V gene TRBV19; 8 positions agree with TRBD2. The CDR3 extends over 16 amino acids. J was trimmed by 3 bases and V by 3 bases; bases with no gene match: 10. Germline V gene sequence: CDR1 LNHDA, CDR2 SQIVND (reference sequence).